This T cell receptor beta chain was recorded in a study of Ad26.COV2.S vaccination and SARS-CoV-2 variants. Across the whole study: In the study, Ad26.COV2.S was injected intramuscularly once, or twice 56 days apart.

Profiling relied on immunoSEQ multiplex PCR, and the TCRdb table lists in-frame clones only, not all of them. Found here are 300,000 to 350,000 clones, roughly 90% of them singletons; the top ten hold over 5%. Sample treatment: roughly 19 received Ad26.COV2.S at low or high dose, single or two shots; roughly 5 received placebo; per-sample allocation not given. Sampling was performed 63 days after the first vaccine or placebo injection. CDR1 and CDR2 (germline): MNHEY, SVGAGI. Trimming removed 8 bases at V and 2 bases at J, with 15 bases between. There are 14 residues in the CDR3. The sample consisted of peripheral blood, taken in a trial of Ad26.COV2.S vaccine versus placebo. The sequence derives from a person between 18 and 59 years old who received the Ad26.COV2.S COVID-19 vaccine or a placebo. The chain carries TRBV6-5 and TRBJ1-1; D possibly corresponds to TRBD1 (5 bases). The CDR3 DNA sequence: TGTGCCAGCGTGGGCAGGGCCCTAAACACTGAAGCTTTCTTT. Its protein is CASVGRALNTEAFF.